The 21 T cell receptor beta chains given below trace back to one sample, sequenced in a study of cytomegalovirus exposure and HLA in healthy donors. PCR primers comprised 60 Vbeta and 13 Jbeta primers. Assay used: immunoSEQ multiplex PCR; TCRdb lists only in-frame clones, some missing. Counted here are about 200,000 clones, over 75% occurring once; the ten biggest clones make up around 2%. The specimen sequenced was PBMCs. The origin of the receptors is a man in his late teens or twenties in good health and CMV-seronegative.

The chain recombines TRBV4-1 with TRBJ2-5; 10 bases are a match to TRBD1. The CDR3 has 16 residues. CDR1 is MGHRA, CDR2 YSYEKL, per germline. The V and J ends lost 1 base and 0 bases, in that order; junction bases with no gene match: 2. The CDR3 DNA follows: TGCGCCAGCAGCCAAGGGGGGACAGGGGACCAAGAGACCCAGTACTTC. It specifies CASSQGGTGDQETQYF.

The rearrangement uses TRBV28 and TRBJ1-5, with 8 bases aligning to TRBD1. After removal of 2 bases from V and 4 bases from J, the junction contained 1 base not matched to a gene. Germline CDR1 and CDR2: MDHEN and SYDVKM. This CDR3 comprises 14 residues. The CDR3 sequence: CASSLRQGNQPQHF. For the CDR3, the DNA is TGTGCCAGCAGTTTAAGACAGGGGAATCAGCCCCAGCATTTT.

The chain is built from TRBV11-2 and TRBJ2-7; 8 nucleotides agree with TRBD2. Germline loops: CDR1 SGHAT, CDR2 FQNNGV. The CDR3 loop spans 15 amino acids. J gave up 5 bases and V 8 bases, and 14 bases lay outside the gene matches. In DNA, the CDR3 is TGTGCCAGCTCGCCCCTGGCGGGGGGCCCCCACGAGCAGTACTTC. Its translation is CASSPLAGGPHEQYF.

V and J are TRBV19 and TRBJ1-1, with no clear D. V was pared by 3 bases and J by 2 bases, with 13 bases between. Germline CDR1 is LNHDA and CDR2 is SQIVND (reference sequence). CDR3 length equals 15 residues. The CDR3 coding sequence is TGTGCCAGTAGTATTGGAGTTACCGCAAACACTGAAGCTTTCTTT. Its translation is CASSIGVTANTEAFF.

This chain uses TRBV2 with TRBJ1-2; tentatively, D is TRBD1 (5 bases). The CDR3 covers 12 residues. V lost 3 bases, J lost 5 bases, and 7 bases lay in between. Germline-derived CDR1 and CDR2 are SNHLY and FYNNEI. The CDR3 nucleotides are TGTGCCAGCAGTGACAGGGATTATGGCTACACCTTC. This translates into CASSDRDYGYTF. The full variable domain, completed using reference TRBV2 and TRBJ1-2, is EPEVTQTPSHQVTQMGQEVILRCVPISNHLYFYWYRQILGQKVEFLVSFYNNEISEKSEIFDDQFSVERPDGSNFTLKIRSTKLEDSAMYFCASSDRDYGYTFGSGTRLTVV.

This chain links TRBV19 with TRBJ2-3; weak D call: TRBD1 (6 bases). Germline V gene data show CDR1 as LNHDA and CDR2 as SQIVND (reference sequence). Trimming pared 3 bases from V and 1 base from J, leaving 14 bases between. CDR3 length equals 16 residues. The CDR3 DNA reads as TGTGCCAGTAGTATCTACAGGGATCCTGGCACAGATACGCAGTATTTT. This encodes CASSIYRDPGTDTQYF.

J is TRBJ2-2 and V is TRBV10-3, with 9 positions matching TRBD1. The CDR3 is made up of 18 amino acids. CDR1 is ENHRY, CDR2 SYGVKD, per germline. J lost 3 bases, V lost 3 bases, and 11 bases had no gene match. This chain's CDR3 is CAISDVWDTGGYTGELFF. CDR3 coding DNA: TGTGCCATCAGTGACGTTTGGGACACAGGGGGCTACACCGGGGAGCTGTTTTTT.

CDR3 amino acids: CASTPQNRGRPYNEQFF. DNA for the CDR3: TGTGCCAGCACCCCACAGAACAGGGGGCGCCCCTACAATGAGCAGTTCTTC. The gene calls are TRBV5-8 and TRBJ2-1; 9 bases are a match to TRBD1. J gave up 2 bases and V 6 bases, and 12 bases lay outside the gene matches. This CDR3 contains 17 residues. Germline V gene data show CDR1 as SGHTS and CDR2 as YDEGEE.

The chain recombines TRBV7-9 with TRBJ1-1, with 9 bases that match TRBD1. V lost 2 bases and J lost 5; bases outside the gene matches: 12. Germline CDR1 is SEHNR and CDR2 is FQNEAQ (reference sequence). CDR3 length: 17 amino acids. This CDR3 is CASSLRGTGRLGTEAFF. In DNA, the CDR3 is TGTGCCAGCAGCTTACGAGGGACAGGGCGGTTAGGGACTGAAGCTTTCTTT.

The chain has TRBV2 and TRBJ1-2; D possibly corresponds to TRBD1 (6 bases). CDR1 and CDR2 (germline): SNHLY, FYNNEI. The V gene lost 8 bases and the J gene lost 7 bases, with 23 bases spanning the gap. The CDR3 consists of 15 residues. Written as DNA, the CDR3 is TGTGCCAGCCCCAAGGCGCAGGGGCAAAGTGGTGGCTACACCTTC. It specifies CASPKAQGQSGGYTF.

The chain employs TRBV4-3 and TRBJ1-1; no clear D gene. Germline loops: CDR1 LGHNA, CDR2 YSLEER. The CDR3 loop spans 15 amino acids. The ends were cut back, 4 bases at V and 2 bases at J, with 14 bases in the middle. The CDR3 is CASSPRSGVNTEAFF. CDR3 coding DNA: TGCGCCAGCAGCCCCCGCAGCGGGGTTAACACTGAAGCTTTCTTT.

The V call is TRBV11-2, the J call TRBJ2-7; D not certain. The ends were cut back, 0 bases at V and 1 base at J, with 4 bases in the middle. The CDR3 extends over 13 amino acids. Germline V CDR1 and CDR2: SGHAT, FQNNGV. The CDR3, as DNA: TGTGCCAGCAGCTTAGATCCTTCCTACGAGCAGTACTTC. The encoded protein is CASSLDPSYEQYF.

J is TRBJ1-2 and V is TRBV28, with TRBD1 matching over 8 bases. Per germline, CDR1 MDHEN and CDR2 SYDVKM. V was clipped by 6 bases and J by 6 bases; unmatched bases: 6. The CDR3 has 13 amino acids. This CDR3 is CASSPRGHDGYTF. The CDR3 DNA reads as TGTGCCAGCAGCCCCAGGGGGCATGATGGCTACACCTTC.

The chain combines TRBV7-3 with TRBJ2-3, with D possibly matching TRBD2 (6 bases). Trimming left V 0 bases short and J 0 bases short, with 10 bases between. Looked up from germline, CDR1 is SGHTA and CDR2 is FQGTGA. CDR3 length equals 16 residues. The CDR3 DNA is TGTGCCAGCAGCTTAACGTCTGGGACTAGCACAGATACGCAGTATTTT. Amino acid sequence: CASSLTSGTSTDTQYF.

CDR3 sequence (DNA): TGTGCCAGCAGCCCTATCGGGGTGAGGAATTCACCCCTCCACTTT. Translation: CASSPIGVRNSPLHF. The V gene is TRBV9, the J gene TRBJ1-6, with no clear D. Trimming took 4 bases from V and 7 from J, leaving 15 bases between them. Germline values: CDR1 SGDLS, CDR2 YYNGEE. The CDR3 is 15 residues long.

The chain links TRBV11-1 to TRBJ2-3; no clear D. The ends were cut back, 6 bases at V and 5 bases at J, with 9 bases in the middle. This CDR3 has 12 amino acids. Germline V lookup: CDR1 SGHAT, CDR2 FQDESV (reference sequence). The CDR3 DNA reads TGTGCCAGCAGATTAAACGGAGATACGCAGTATTTT. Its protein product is CASRLNGDTQYF.

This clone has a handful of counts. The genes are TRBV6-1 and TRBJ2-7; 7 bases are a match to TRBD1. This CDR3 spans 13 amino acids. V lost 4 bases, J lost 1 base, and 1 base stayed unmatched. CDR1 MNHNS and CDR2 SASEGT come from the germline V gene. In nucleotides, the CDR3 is TGTGCCAGCAGTGTACAGGGGTCCTACGAGCAGTACTTC. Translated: CASSVQGSYEQYF.

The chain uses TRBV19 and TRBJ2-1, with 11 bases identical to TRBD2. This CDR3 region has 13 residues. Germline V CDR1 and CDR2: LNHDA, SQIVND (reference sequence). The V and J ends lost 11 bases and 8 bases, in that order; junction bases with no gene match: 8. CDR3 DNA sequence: TGTGCCTGCTCACTAGCGGGGGACGATGAGCAGTTCTTC. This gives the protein CACSLAGDDEQFF. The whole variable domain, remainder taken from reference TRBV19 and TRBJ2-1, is DGGITQSPKYLFRKEGQNVTLSCEQNLNHDAMYWYRQDPGQGLRLIYYSQIVNDFQKGDIAEGYSVSREKKESFPLTVTSAQKNPTAFYLCACSLAGDDEQFFGPGTRLTVL.

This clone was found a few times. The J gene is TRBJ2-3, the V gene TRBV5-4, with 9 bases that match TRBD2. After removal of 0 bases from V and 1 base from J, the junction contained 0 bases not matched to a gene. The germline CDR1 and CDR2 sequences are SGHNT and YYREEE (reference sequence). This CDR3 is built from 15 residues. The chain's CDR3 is CASSLASGGTDTQYF. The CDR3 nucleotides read TGTGCCAGCAGCTTGGCTAGCGGGGGCACAGATACGCAGTATTTT.

The CDR3 bases are TGTGCCAGCAGCTTGGTTGGAGCCATATCTGGAAACACCATATATTTT. Amino acid sequence: CASSLVGAISGNTIYF. The chain is built from TRBV5-6 and TRBJ1-3; D remains ambiguous. Trimming cost V 0 bases and J 1 base, with 11 bases left between them. CDR1 and CDR2 from the germline V gene are SGHDT and YYEEEE. The CDR3 contains 16 residues.

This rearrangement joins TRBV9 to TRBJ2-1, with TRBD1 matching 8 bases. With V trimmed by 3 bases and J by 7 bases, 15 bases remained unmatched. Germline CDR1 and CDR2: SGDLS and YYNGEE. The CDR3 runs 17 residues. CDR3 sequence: CASSAATTGTGLNEQFF. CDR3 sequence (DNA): TGTGCCAGCAGCGCTGCAACGACCGGGACAGGCCTAAATGAGCAGTTCTTC.